This passage covers 26 T cell receptor beta chains from one sample sequenced in a study of blood T cell repertoires in COVID-19. Only in-frame clones appear in the TCRdb table, and some are missing; sequencing was by immunoSEQ multiplex PCR. The sample consists of 75,000 to 100,000 clones, around 87% of them appearing once. Material for sequencing was peripheral blood. The receptors come from a human donor in a cohort sampled during active COVID-19.

The V and J genes are TRBV19 and TRBJ1-5; 10 bases line up with TRBD1. The CDR3 extends over 15 amino acids. J gave up 5 bases and V 3 bases, and 4 bases lay outside the gene matches. The germline gives CDR1 LNHDA, CDR2 SQIVND (reference sequence). The CDR3 region is CASSMGQGLDQPQHF. CDR3 coding DNA: TGTGCCAGTAGTATGGGACAGGGGTTAGATCAGCCCCAGCATTTT.

V usage is TRBV2 and J usage is TRBJ2-1, with 8 bases that match TRBD1. J was trimmed by 3 bases and V by 3 bases; bases with no gene match: 4. Germline V CDR1 and CDR2: SNHLY, FYNNEI. CDR3 length: 15 amino acids. The CDR3 region is CASSDPGQVYNEQFF. CDR3 DNA sequence: TGTGCCAGCAGTGACCCGGGACAGGTCTACAATGAGCAGTTCTTC.

The rearrangement joins TRBV7-9 to TRBJ2-7; 10 positions match TRBD2. This CDR3 is built from 15 residues. Germline V gene data show CDR1 as SEHNR and CDR2 as FQNEAQ (reference sequence). The V and J ends lost 5 bases and 4 bases, in that order; junction bases with no gene match: 8. The CDR3 DNA is TGTGCCAGCAGCGGGGGGACTAGCGCTCTGTACGAGCAGTACTTC. Its protein product is CASSGGTSALYEQYF. The entire variable domain, with the rest obtained from reference TRBV7-9 and TRBJ2-7, is as follows: DTGVSQNPRHKITKRGQNVTFRCDPISEHNRLYWYRQTLGQGPEFLTYFQNEAQLEKSRLLSDRFSAERPKGSFSTLEIQRTEQGDSAMYLCASSGGTSALYEQYFGPGTRLTVT.

The V and J genes are TRBV19 and TRBJ1-4, with D maybe TRBD1 (6 bases). CDR1 is LNHDA, CDR2 SQIVND, per germline (reference sequence). This CDR3 spans 14 amino acids. V was trimmed by 5 bases and J by 5 bases, leaving 12 bases between them. The CDR3: CASSSGHRNEKLFF. The CDR3 DNA reads TGTGCCAGTAGTTCGGGACACCGGAATGAAAAACTGTTTTTT.

The chain is built from TRBV10-3 and TRBJ2-1; TRBD2 is a possible D gene (6 bases). V lost 5 bases and J 7 bases, leaving 12 bases between the germline ends. The CDR3 is 13 residues long. CDR1 is ENHRY and CDR2 is SYGVKD in the germline V gene. The CDR3 coding sequence is TGTGCCATCAGTTCGGCGACTAGTAATGAGCAGTTCTTC. Encoded protein: CAISSATSNEQFF.

The V call is TRBV19, the J call TRBJ1-2; 8 bases match TRBD1. The germline gives CDR1 LNHDA, CDR2 SQIVND (reference sequence). J lost 0 bases, V lost 5 bases, and 5 bases had no gene match. The CDR3 length is 15 residues. CDR3 in amino acids: CASSPRTGSNYGYTF. CDR3 coding DNA: TGTGCCAGTAGTCCCCGGACAGGGTCTAACTATGGCTACACCTTC.

The count of this clone is one. CDR3 amino acids: CARITGTYEQYF. CDR3 bases: TGTGCCAGAATAACAGGGACCTACGAGCAGTACTTC. The chain recombines TRBV27 with TRBJ2-7, with a weak D call TRBD1 (6 bases). V gave up 9 bases and J gave up 2 bases, with 11 bases separating them. The CDR3 is 12 residues long. Per germline, CDR1 MNHEY and CDR2 SMNVEV (reference sequence).

The chain joins TRBV5-4 to TRBJ2-7, with 8 bases aligning to TRBD2. The CDR3 length is 15 residues. V was clipped by 5 bases and J by 5 bases; unmatched bases: 12. CDR1 SGHNT and CDR2 YYREEE come from the germline V gene (reference sequence). The CDR3 bases are TGTGCCAGCAGTAAGCCCGAGCGGGAGTGGAACGAGCAGTACTTC. Translating gives CASSKPEREWNEQYF.

The chain employs TRBV6-5 and TRBJ1-5; a weak D match, TRBD1 (5 bases). This CDR3 contains 15 residues. Germline values: CDR1 MNHEY, CDR2 SVGAGI. Trimming removed 6 bases from V and 0 bases from J, with 12 bases in between. This CDR3 reads CASSTIQGSNQPQHF. The CDR3 nucleotides read TGTGCCAGCAGCACAATCCAGGGTAGCAATCAGCCCCAGCATTTT.

CDR3 DNA: TGTGCCAGCCGAACAAACTACGAGCAGTACTTC. Translating it yields CASRTNYEQYF. The V call is TRBV28, the J call TRBJ2-7; unclear D gene. Trimming removed 8 bases at V and 3 bases at J, with 8 bases between. Germline CDR1 MDHEN, CDR2 SYDVKM. CDR3 length: 11 residues.

The chain combines TRBV28 with TRBJ2-5; TRBD2 is a possible D gene (5 bases). This CDR3 contains 14 residues. Trimming took off 2 bases at V and 5 bases at J, with 12 bases between the two ends. Germline V CDR1 and CDR2: MDHEN, SYDVKM. The CDR3 spells CASSLGREWETQYF. The CDR3 DNA follows: TGTGCCAGCAGTTTAGGAAGGGAGTGGGAGACCCAGTACTTC.

The J gene is TRBJ2-7, the V gene TRBV29-1; 11 positions match TRBD1. Germline values: CDR1 SQVTM, CDR2 ANQGSEA. This CDR3 comprises 17 residues. J lost 3 bases, V lost 3 bases, and 13 bases had no gene match. This CDR3 reads CSVDLGTGGLTIYEQYF. DNA for the CDR3: TGCAGCGTTGATTTAGGGACAGGGGGTCTCACAATCTACGAGCAGTACTTC.

The rearrangement uses TRBV9 and TRBJ2-3, with 10 nucleotides matching TRBD2. Germline loops: CDR1 SGDLS, CDR2 YYNGEE. The V and J ends lost 3 bases and 8 bases, in that order; junction bases with no gene match: 9. This CDR3 is built from 15 residues. Written as DNA, the CDR3 is TGTGCCAGCAGCGCCCCCGAACTAGCGGGGTTTACGCAGTATTTT. The encoded protein is CASSAPELAGFTQYF.

J is TRBJ2-7 and V is TRBV11-2, with 8 bases lining up with TRBD2. There are 15 residues in the CDR3. The germline V gene has CDR1 SGHAT and CDR2 FQNNGV. J lost 7 bases, V lost 5 bases, and 13 bases had no gene match. Here the CDR3 DNA reads TGTGCCAGCAGCCGCTCCGGGACTAGTTCGTATGAGCAGTACTTC. This translates into CASSRSGTSSYEQYF.

This sequence joins TRBV7-9 and TRBJ1-3; 7 bases match TRBD1. CDR1 is SEHNR, CDR2 FQNEAQ, per germline (reference sequence). Trimming removed 4 bases from V and 7 bases from J; junction bases left unmatched: 13. The CDR3 spans 16 residues. CDR3 protein: CASSSRGTGEGNTIYF. The CDR3 nucleotides are TGTGCCAGCAGCTCAAGGGGAACAGGGGAAGGGAACACCATATATTTT.

This chain joins TRBV5-1 and TRBJ1-2; D is possibly TRBD1 (6 bases). Germline CDR1 reads SGHRS; CDR2 reads YFSETQ. The CDR3 length is 18 residues. The V gene lost 0 bases and the J gene lost 6 bases, with 24 bases spanning the gap. In DNA form, the CDR3 reads TGCGCCAGCAGCTTGGCGGGGGCGGGGGGGCCGCCTCAGGATGGCTACACCTTC. The encoded protein is CASSLAGAGGPPQDGYTF.

In this sample, this clone turned up a few times. This chain joins TRBV28 and TRBJ2-2, with TRBD2 matching over 7 bases. Germline loops: CDR1 MDHEN, CDR2 SYDVKM. Losses at the gene ends were 5 bases for V and 4 bases for J; bases not matched to a gene: 7. The CDR3 is made up of 15 amino acids. CDR3 DNA sequence: TGTGCCAGCAGTAAGCGAGGGAGGGGCACCGGGGAGCTGTTTTTT. This sequence encodes CASSKRGRGTGELFF.

The V and J genes are TRBV19 and TRBJ1-1; D is uncertain. CDR3 size: 11 residues. V gave up 6 bases and J gave up 4 bases, with 6 bases separating them. Germline CDR1 reads LNHDA; CDR2 reads SQIVND (reference sequence). CDR3 sequence reads: CASRTGTEAFF. Written as DNA, the CDR3 is TGTGCCAGTAGAACGGGCACTGAAGCTTTCTTT.

The chain recombines TRBV7-9 with TRBJ2-5, with D perhaps TRBD1 (5 bases). Germline CDR1 SEHNR, CDR2 FQNEAQ (reference sequence). The CDR3 runs to 16 residues. V was shortened by 2 bases and J by 5 bases, with 18 bases between the two germline ends. Here the CDR3 reads CASSLLGQPRIETQYF. Written as DNA, the CDR3 is TGTGCCAGCAGCTTATTGGGGCAGCCAAGAATCGAGACCCAGTACTTC.

The V and J genes are TRBV19 and TRBJ1-5, with a tentative D call TRBD1 (6 bases). Germline lookup yields CDR1 LNHDA and CDR2 SQIVND (reference sequence). The length of the CDR3 is 14 residues. Trimming took off 4 bases at V and 3 bases at J, with 10 bases between the two ends. The chain's CDR3 is CASSTDRINQPQHF. CDR3 in DNA: TGTGCCAGTAGTACAGACAGGATCAATCAGCCCCAGCATTTT.

The chain recombines TRBV5-1 with TRBJ1-1, with D possibly TRBD1 on 6 matching bases. The CDR3 totals 16 residues. Between the trimmed V and J ends, which lost 2 bases and 3 bases, there was a span of 17 bases. Germline CDR1 is SGHRS and CDR2 is YFSETQ. The CDR3: CASSFINRAPYTEAFF. CDR3 DNA sequence: TGCGCCAGCAGCTTCATTAACAGGGCCCCCTACACTGAAGCTTTCTTT.

V is TRBV28 and J is TRBJ2-4, with 8 bases lining up with TRBD2. The CDR3 consists of 15 residues. J gave up 6 bases and V 6 bases, and 10 bases lay outside the gene matches. CDR1 and CDR2 from the germline V gene are MDHEN and SYDVKM. CDR3 protein: CASRGGSGSVNIQYF. CDR3 coding DNA: TGTGCCAGCAGGGGGGGAAGCGGGAGTGTAAACATTCAGTACTTC.

The gene calls are TRBV19 and TRBJ1-5; D is undetermined. V was cut by 5 bases and J by 5 bases, with 7 bases left in between. This CDR3 has 12 residues. Germline lookup yields CDR1 LNHDA and CDR2 SQIVND (reference sequence). CDR3 sequence reads: CASSGLDQPQHF. The CDR3, as DNA: TGTGCCAGTAGTGGGCTGGATCAGCCCCAGCATTTT.

V usage is TRBV4-1 and J usage is TRBJ2-5; 9 bases align to TRBD2. CDR1 is MGHRA and CDR2 is YSYEKL in the germline V gene. J was trimmed by 2 bases and V by 1 base; bases with no gene match: 8. This CDR3 has 17 residues. The CDR3 sequence: CASSQVSSGMGQETQYF. The DNA of the CDR3 is TGCGCCAGCAGCCAAGTCTCTAGCGGGATGGGGCAAGAGACCCAGTACTTC.

This chain links TRBV10-3 with TRBJ1-4; 7 bases line up with TRBD1. Germline CDR1 ENHRY, CDR2 SYGVKD. The CDR3 length is 16 residues. With 3 bases clipped from V and 4 bases from J, the junction kept 8 bases outside the gene matches. Here the CDR3 reads CAISDSFGQDNEKLFF. The CDR3 DNA follows: TGTGCCATCAGTGATTCTTTCGGACAGGATAATGAAAAACTGTTTTTT.

The V gene is TRBV7-2, the J gene TRBJ1-2; no firm D call. The V gene lost 5 bases and the J gene lost 4 bases, with 14 bases spanning the gap. The CDR3 extends over 14 amino acids. From germline, CDR1 is SGHTA and CDR2 FQGNSA. The CDR3 spells CASSLLPEGYGYTF. The CDR3, as DNA: TGTGCCAGCAGCCTACTCCCCGAGGGCTATGGCTACACCTTC.